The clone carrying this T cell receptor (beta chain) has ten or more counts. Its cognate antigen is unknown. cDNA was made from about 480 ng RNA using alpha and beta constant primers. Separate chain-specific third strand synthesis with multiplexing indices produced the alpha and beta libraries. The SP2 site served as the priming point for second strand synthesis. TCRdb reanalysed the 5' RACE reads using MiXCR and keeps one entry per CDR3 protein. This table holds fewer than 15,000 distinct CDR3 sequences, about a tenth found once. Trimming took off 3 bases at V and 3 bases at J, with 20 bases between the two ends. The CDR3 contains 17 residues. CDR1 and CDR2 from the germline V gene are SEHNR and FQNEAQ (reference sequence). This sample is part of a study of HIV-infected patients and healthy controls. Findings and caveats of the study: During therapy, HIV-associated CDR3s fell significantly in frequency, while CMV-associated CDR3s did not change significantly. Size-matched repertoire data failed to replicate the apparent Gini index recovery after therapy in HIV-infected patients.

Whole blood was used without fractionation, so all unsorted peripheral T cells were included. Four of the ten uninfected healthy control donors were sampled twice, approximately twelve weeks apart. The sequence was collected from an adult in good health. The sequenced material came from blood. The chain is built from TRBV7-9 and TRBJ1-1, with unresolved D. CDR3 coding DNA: TGTGCCAGCAGCTTCCCATCCGGGATCCTGGTAGACACTGAAGCTTTCTTT. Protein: CASSFPSGILVDTEAFF.